The clone carrying this TCR beta chain showed up just a few times. V lost 3 bases and J 8 bases, leaving 13 bases between the germline ends. The germline gives CDR1 DFQATT, CDR2 SNEGSKA (reference sequence). This CDR3 spans 13 amino acids. These data are taken from a study of T-cell reconstitution after alpha-beta-depleted transplantation in children. Construction of the TCRbeta library involved unique molecular identifiers. MiXCR, applied by TCRdb to the PCR reads, yields one record per CDR3 protein. Of 540,000 or so distinct CDR3 sequences in the sample, more than 20% are singletons; the top ten hold 13% to 15%.

The rearrangement uses TRBV20-1 and TRBJ1-4; weak D call: TRBD1 (6 bases). The clonotype was recovered from a boy under two years old who had a stem cell transplant for acute myeloid leukemia, so the T cells may come from the graft donor. The sequencing used PBMCs, mostly from graft donor cells, collected 360 days after TCRalphabeta/CD19-depleted stem cell transplant. The CDR3 here is CSASSGVGEKLFF. The CDR3, as DNA: TGCAGTGCTAGTTCAGGGGTGGGCGAAAAACTGTTTTTT.